These 20 T cell receptor beta chains share one sample of origin, sequenced in a study of T cells after somatic rescue of genetic block. Repertoires were generated with immunoSEQ multiplex PCR, while TCRdb's copy carries only in-frame clones and drops some. Counted here are 85,000 to 100,000 clones, 85% to 90% occurring once; the ten biggest clones make up about 1.5%. What was sequenced was peripheral blood mononuclear cells (PBMCs). The receptors were sampled from a woman between 18 and 29 years old.

This chain uses TRBV4-1 with TRBJ1-5, with D possibly TRBD1 on 6 matching bases. The V end was cut by 0 bases, the J end by 4 bases, with 10 bases between. This CDR3 is 15 amino acids long. Germline CDR1 MGHRA, CDR2 YSYEKL. CDR3 sequence reads: CASSQDRGPNQPQHF. Here the CDR3 DNA reads TGCGCCAGCAGCCAAGACAGGGGTCCTAATCAGCCCCAGCATTTT.

V is TRBV6-5 and J is TRBJ2-7, with TRBD1 as a possible D gene (6 bases). Trimming removed 2 bases from V and 3 bases from J, with 8 bases in between. Germline loops: CDR1 MNHEY, CDR2 SVGAGI. CDR3 length: 13 residues. The CDR3, as DNA: TGTGCCAGCAGTTACGGGACATACTACGAGCAGTACTTC. Translated, it gives CASSYGTYYEQYF.

This chain connects TRBV7-9 to TRBJ2-7, with a tentative D call TRBD1 (6 bases). Germline V gene data show CDR1 as SEHNR and CDR2 as FQNEAQ (reference sequence). Trimming stripped 1 base from V and 0 bases from J, with 10 bases between. The CDR3 has 15 amino acids. The DNA for the CDR3 is TGTGCCAGCAGCTTAGGACAGGCATTCTCCTACGAGCAGTACTTC. Translation gives CASSLGQAFSYEQYF. Full variable domain (rest looked up from reference TRBV7-9 and TRBJ2-7): DTGVSQNPRHKITKRGQNVTFRCDPISEHNRLYWYRQTLGQGPEFLTYFQNEAQLEKSRLLSDRFSAERPKGSFSTLEIQRTEQGDSAMYLCASSLGQAFSYEQYFGPGTRLTVT.

The gene calls are TRBV6-6 and TRBJ1-5; D not certain. The CDR3 sequence is 14 residues long. In germline, CDR1 is MNHNY, CDR2 SVGAGI (reference sequence). Trimming stripped 4 bases from V and 8 bases from J, with 15 bases between. The CDR3 protein is CASSSRTGGEPQHF. In nucleotides, the CDR3 is TGTGCCAGCAGTTCTCGAACGGGAGGAGAGCCCCAGCATTTT.

J is TRBJ1-1 and V is TRBV10-3; D gene ambiguous. V lost 3 bases to trimming and J lost 3 bases, with 14 bases between them. CDR3 length: 15 amino acids. The germline gives CDR1 ENHRY, CDR2 SYGVKD. The CDR3 DNA reads as TGTGCCATCAGTGATAACATGGGCGTGGACACTGAAGCTTTCTTT. It specifies CAISDNMGVDTEAFF.

V is TRBV7-9 and J is TRBJ2-7; no reliable D call. V dropped 1 base and J dropped 5 bases, with 6 bases sitting between them. This CDR3 spans 12 amino acids. Per germline, CDR1 SEHNR and CDR2 FQNEAQ (reference sequence). CDR3 sequence: CASSLVGNEQYF. CDR3 DNA sequence: TGTGCCAGCAGCTTAGTGGGGAACGAGCAGTACTTC.

The rearrangement links TRBV5-6 to TRBJ2-1; 7 bases are a match to TRBD1. Trimming at V came to 4 bases and at J to 3 bases, leaving 7 bases not matched to a gene. The CDR3 contains 15 residues. Germline lookup yields CDR1 SGHDT and CDR2 YYEEEE. CDR3 sequence reads: CASSPGRDSYNEQFF. The CDR3 DNA follows: TGTGCCAGCAGCCCAGGCCGGGACAGCTACAATGAGCAGTTCTTC.

The chain links TRBV5-5 to TRBJ2-5; D assignment may be TRBD1 or TRBD2 (6 bases each). Trimming took 6 bases from V and 1 from J, leaving 19 bases between them. Germline lookup yields CDR1 SGHKS and CDR2 YYEKEE (reference sequence). There are 16 residues in the CDR3. The CDR3 spells CASIPRGGTLQETQYF. The CDR3 DNA reads TGTGCCAGCATTCCCCGGGGCGGGACACTCCAAGAGACCCAGTACTTC.

V and J are TRBV6-5 and TRBJ2-3, with 7 nucleotides matching TRBD2. The CDR3 is 15 amino acids. In germline, CDR1 is MNHEY, CDR2 SVGAGI. V was pared by 5 bases and J by 11 bases, with 16 bases of the junction left unmatched. The CDR3 DNA reads TGTGCCAGCAGTCGGCTCTCGCTCCAGCGGGGTATGCAGTATTTT. Its translation: CASSRLSLQRGMQYF.

The chain uses TRBV11-2 and TRBJ2-3; unclear D gene. V was clipped by 5 bases and J by 6 bases, with 12 bases between them. The CDR3 extends over 13 amino acids. CDR1 SGHAT and CDR2 FQNNGV come from the germline V gene. The CDR3 sequence: CASSAFWADTQYF. In DNA, the CDR3 is TGTGCCAGCAGCGCCTTTTGGGCCGATACGCAGTATTTT. The full variable domain, rest sourced from reference TRBV11-2 and TRBJ2-3, is EAGVAQSPRYKIIEKRQSVAFWCNPISGHATLYWYQQILGQGPKLLIQFQNNGVVDDSQLPKDRFSAERLKGVDSTLKIQPAKLEDSAVYLCASSAFWADTQYFGPGTRLTVL.

The gene calls are TRBV7-9 and TRBJ1-5, with a tentative D call TRBD1 (6 bases). This CDR3 comprises 14 residues. V lost 5 bases to trimming and J lost 9 bases, with 17 bases between them. Germline V lookup: CDR1 SEHNR, CDR2 FQNEAQ (reference sequence). The CDR3 sequence: CASSPGGPKGPQHF. The CDR3 DNA is TGTGCCAGCAGCCCCGGGGGGCCCAAGGGGCCCCAGCATTTT.

V and J are TRBV11-3 and TRBJ2-2; 7 nucleotides agree with TRBD2. CDR1 and CDR2 (germline): SGHNT, YENEEA. The J segment lost 7 bases and the V segment lost 1 base, leaving 9 bases of the junction unmatched. The CDR3 spans 16 residues. CDR3 region: CASSLGRGRFGGELFF. The CDR3 coding sequence is TGTGCCAGCAGCTTAGGTCGCGGGAGATTCGGCGGGGAGCTGTTTTTT.

The chain recombines TRBV27 with TRBJ2-7; TRBD1 might be the D (6 bases). The CDR3 runs 13 residues. The germline V gene has CDR1 MNHEY and CDR2 SMNVEV (reference sequence). The germline V and J ends were trimmed by 6 bases and 0 bases, with 9 bases remaining between them. The CDR3: CASRRTASYEQYF. The CDR3 bases are TGTGCCAGCAGGAGGACAGCCTCCTACGAGCAGTACTTC.

This chain connects TRBV6-4 to TRBJ2-3; D unclear. This CDR3 has 13 residues. V gave up 2 bases and J gave up 3 bases, with 6 bases separating them. Germline assignment: CDR1 MRHNA and CDR2 SNTAGT. For the CDR3, the DNA is TGTGCCAGCAGTGACCTTCCGACAGATACGCAGTATTTT. Its protein product is CASSDLPTDTQYF.

The chain carries TRBV19 and TRBJ1-5; TRBD1 matches at 7 bases. The junction had 17 bases not matched to a gene; V was cut back by 3 bases and J by 0 bases. The CDR3 spans 20 residues. Germline values: CDR1 LNHDA, CDR2 SQIVND (reference sequence). CDR3 DNA: TGTGCCAGTAGTATGGGGGTGAAGGGGGACAGCGATTATAGCAATCAGCCCCAGCATTTT. Translating gives CASSMGVKGDSDYSNQPQHF.

The chain uses TRBV13 and TRBJ1-3, with D unresolved. CDR1 and CDR2 (germline): PRHDT, FYEKMQ (reference sequence). The CDR3 has 16 residues. V dropped 4 bases and J dropped 0 bases, with 13 bases sitting between them. The CDR3 coding sequence is TGTGCCAGCAGCTGGTTTCCAGGAGACTCTGGAAACACCATATATTTT. The encoded protein is CASSWFPGDSGNTIYF. Full variable domain (missing parts from reference TRBV13 and TRBJ1-3): AAGVIQSPRHLIKEKRETATLKCYPIPRHDTVYWYQQGPGQDPQFLISFYEKMQSDKGSIPDRFSAQQFSDYHSELNMSSLELGDSALYFCASSWFPGDSGNTIYFGEGSWLTVV.

V and J are TRBV27 and TRBJ2-7; 12 positions match TRBD2. Germline V gives CDR1 MNHEY, CDR2 SMNVEV (reference sequence). V shed 2 bases, J shed 3 bases, and the junction held 5 bases outside the gene matches. This CDR3 contains 16 residues. This CDR3 is CASSLSASGRVYEQYF. The CDR3 DNA reads as TGTGCCAGCAGTTTAAGTGCTAGCGGGAGGGTCTACGAGCAGTACTTC.

This chain uses TRBV6-6 with TRBJ2-1, with 12 positions matching TRBD2. Trimming at V came to 6 bases and at J to 4 bases, leaving 1 base not matched to a gene. The CDR3 has 14 residues. CDR1 MNHNY and CDR2 SVGAGI come from the germline V gene (reference sequence). The CDR3 protein is CASRLAGGYNEQFF. The CDR3 nucleotides are TGTGCCAGCAGGCTAGCGGGAGGGTACAATGAGCAGTTCTTC.

This clone was counted once. This specimen includes other DNA sequences encoding the same CDR3. The V gene is TRBV29-1, the J gene TRBJ2-2; D ambiguous. The V end lost 7 bases, the J end lost 1 base, and 10 bases lay between the germline ends. This CDR3 region has 13 residues. From germline, CDR1 is SQVTM and CDR2 ANQGSEA. CDR3 DNA sequence: TGCAGCGCAGCCCCAGGGAACACCGGGGAGCTGTTTTTT. Protein product: CSAAPGNTGELFF.

The chain joins TRBV28 to TRBJ2-1; 9 nucleotides agree with TRBD2. The germline gives CDR1 MDHEN, CDR2 SYDVKM. With V trimmed by 5 bases and J by 0 bases, 17 bases remained unmatched. The CDR3 is made up of 20 amino acids. The CDR3 bases are TGTGCCAGCAGTAAGGGGACTAGCCTTATACCTGCTTACTCCTACAATGAGCAGTTCTTC. Translating gives CASSKGTSLIPAYSYNEQFF.